This T cell receptor (beta chain) was retrieved from a study of OX40 agonist ivuxolimab in advanced cancers. About the research overall: With ivuxolimab, an agonistic anti-OX40 (CD134) antibody, patients were treated.

Looked up from germline, CDR1 is SGHNT and CDR2 is YYREEE (reference sequence). The CDR3 length is 16 residues. Unmatched junction bases numbered 12, after V lost 4 bases and J lost 7 bases. The assay was immunoSEQ multiplex PCR, and TCRdb's table has in-frame clones only and misses some. The data hold 50,000 to 65,000 clones, with about 90% observed a single time. The chain carries TRBV5-4 and TRBJ2-2; 8 nucleotides match TRBD1. The sample was CD4+ or CD8+ T cells sorted from blood, taken in a trial of the OX40 agonist ivuxolimab. The receptor comes from an adult with an advanced solid tumor such as melanoma, head and neck, liver or kidney cancer. DNA of the CDR3: TGTGCCAGCAGCGCTAAGGCAGGGGGCGCGGGCGGGGAGCTGTTTTTT. Its translation: CASSAKAGGAGGELFF.